The clone carrying this T cell receptor beta chain showed up just a few times. The germline gives CDR1 MNHEY, CDR2 SVGEGT. The CDR3 has 17 residues. J lost 2 bases, V lost 5 bases, and 13 bases had no gene match. Sequenced by immunoSEQ multiplex PCR; TCRdb stores in-frame clones only, minus some. Found here are roughly 250,000 clones, around 89% of them singletons; the top ten hold roughly 1.2%. The sample comes from a study of blood T cell repertoires in COVID-19. Across the whole study: T cells, B-cell-depleted T cells, or PBMCs supplied cDNA or gDNA.

The clonotype was recovered from a woman in her thirties or forties with acute COVID-19. Input material: PBMCs or T cells enriched from blood (not recorded which). This chain links TRBV6-2 or TRBV6-3 with TRBJ2-5; TRBD2 agrees at 8 bases. CDR3 nucleotide sequence: TGTGCCAGCAGTCTCGGGTTAGCGGGGATAGGTCAAGAGACCCAGTACTTC. Its protein is CASSLGLAGIGQETQYF.